This T cell receptor (beta chain) was sequenced for a study of T cell responses to AZD1222 COVID-19 vaccine. The study, taken as a whole, reports: Unmutated variant regions reportedly attract nearly half of all spike-specific TCRs.

This table comes from immunoSEQ multiplex PCR, and its TCRdb copy is limited to in-frame clones, with some not included. There are about 160,000 clones in the sample; approximately 90% occur only once, and roughly 1.6% lies in the top ten. This clone was picked up one time. What it recognizes is unknown. The receptor's source is an adult in good health. The sample in question was peripheral blood, obtained on day 0 of AZD1222 vaccination.

CDR3 DNA: TGTGCCAGCAGCTTCGGGACAGGCATCGAGGAGGGCTACACCTTC. This sequence encodes CASSFGTGIEEGYTF. J is TRBJ1-2 and V is TRBV7-2; TRBD1 matches 8 bases. J lost 8 bases, V lost 3 bases, and 11 bases had no gene match. The CDR3 extends over 15 amino acids. The germline CDR1 and CDR2 sequences are SGHTA and FQGNSA.